What follows is one T cell receptor (beta chain) and its context. What it binds is unknown. The germline CDR1 and CDR2 sequences are SGHRS and YFSETQ. The CDR3 is 14 amino acids. Trimming pared 0 bases from V and 0 bases from J, leaving 6 bases between. Clones were sequenced by immunoSEQ multiplex PCR, and TCRdb holds only the in-frame ones, with some missing. The sample carries about 180,000 clones, around 87% recorded once. The sample comes from a study of T cell responses to AZD1222 COVID-19 vaccine. Study results and limitations: Baseline seropositives among AZD1222 recipients totaled only 5 to 7. Nearly half of spike-specific TCRs reportedly go after variant regions that carry no mutations.

The sequencing here drew on peripheral blood, taken on day 0 of AZD1222 vaccination. The V and J genes are TRBV5-1 and TRBJ1-1; unclear D gene. The TCR was taken from an adult in good health. CDR3: CASSLAFMNTEAFF. CDR3 nucleotides: TGCGCCAGCAGCTTGGCATTTATGAACACTGAAGCTTTCTTT.